This entry features one T cell receptor (beta chain) sequence. Its specificity is unknown. These data come from a study of T cell responses to AZD1222 COVID-19 vaccine. Study observations and caveats: Baseline antibody screening turned up just a handful of seropositive AZD1222 recipients. A mostly white British donor set with more females was recruited, and clonal diversity was possibly underestimated. Reports indicate that nearly half of spike-specific TCRs are directed at unmutated variant regions.

Trimming removed 7 bases from V and 7 bases from J; junction bases left unmatched: 6. Looked up from germline, CDR1 is ENHRY and CDR2 is SYGVKD. The CDR3 has 13 amino acids. Second doses that came at about 4 or about 12 weeks were put together. TCRdb's copy holds only in-frame clones and misses some; the assay was immunoSEQ multiplex PCR. Counted here are approximately 130,000 clones, roughly nine tenths occurring once; the ten biggest clones make up about 9.9%. This sequence joins TRBV10-3 and TRBJ1-1; 10 nucleotides align to TRBD1. This TCR derives from an adult who received the AZD1222 COVID-19 vaccine. Specimen: peripheral blood, collected 28 days after the second AZD1222 dose. The CDR3 DNA reads TGTGCCATCATGGGGACAGGGGCCTTTGAAGCTTTCTTT. Residues: CAIMGTGAFEAFF.